This T cell receptor (beta chain) was sequenced for a study of cytomegalovirus exposure and HLA in healthy donors. Study-wide results and limits: Later analysis identified a missense DCLRE1C variant that was linked to TCR beta V- and J-gene trimming. Several of the most significant clusters appeared, in a later analysis, to be linked to common viral pathogens. Some V segments, TRBV6-2 and TRBV6-3 among them, were indistinguishable and were therefore excluded.

Germline-derived CDR1 and CDR2 are SGHKS and YYEKEE (reference sequence). V trimming: 0 bases; J trimming: 4 bases; junction bases outside the gene matches: 5. The CDR3 has 15 residues. The primer mix had 60 Vbeta and 13 Jbeta primers. Assay: immunoSEQ multiplex PCR; the TCRdb copy retains only in-frame clones and omits some. The sample holds about 170,000 clones, roughly 80% seen once. This clone was found a few times. Its antigen is undetermined. Sequencing was done on a sample of PBMCs. The rearrangement joins TRBV5-5 to TRBJ2-7, with 9 bases matching TRBD1. This clonotype was obtained from a female donor in good health and CMV-seronegative. The CDR3 sequence: CASSLVQGAAYEQYF. The CDR3 DNA sequence: TGTGCCAGCAGCTTGGTACAGGGGGCAGCGTACGAGCAGTACTTC. The variable domain in full, completed from reference TRBV5-5 and TRBJ2-7, reads DAGVTQSPTHLIKTRGQQVTLRCSPISGHKSVSWYQQVLGQGPQFIFQYYEKEERGRGNFPDRFSARQFPNYSSELNVNALLLGDSALYLCASSLVQGAAYEQYFGPGTRLTVT.